The entry below describes one T cell receptor beta chain. As yet, its antigen is unknown. The ends lost 5 bases at V and 0 bases at J; junction bases unmatched: 19. CDR3 length equals 19 residues. The V gene's germline CDR1 is SGHTA and CDR2 FQGNSA. This sample was included in a study of T cell responses to AZD1222 COVID-19 vaccine. Study findings and constraints: Baseline seropositivity characterized only a handful of AZD1222 recipients. Spike was spanned by vaccine-associated CD4 TCRs, with dominance at 160-218 and 743-854. No repertoire was sampled before or during the peak T cell response, only after it. Donors in the cohort were predominantly white British and more often female, and clonal diversity was possibly underestimated.

Some clones are missing from TCRdb's copy, which holds only in-frame ones; the method was immunoSEQ multiplex PCR. The sample carries tens of thousands of clones, about 90% recorded once. The receptor's source is an adult who received the MenACWY meningococcal vaccine as a control. The specimen was peripheral blood, collected 28 days after the second dose of the MenACWY control vaccine. The chain is built from TRBV7-2 and TRBJ2-7, with 7 bases aligning to TRBD2. The DNA for the CDR3 is TGTGCCAGCAGCCAGACGGTGATGTTAGTCGGGAGGCGCTCCTACGAGCAGTACTTC. The encoded protein is CASSQTVMLVGRRSYEQYF.